This entry lists 30 T cell receptor beta chains sequenced from one sample in a study of identical twins. From the 5' RACE reads, TCRdb called clonotypes with MiXCR, one entry per CDR3 protein. The data contain some 730,000 distinct CDR3 sequences, 18% of them seen just once; the ten biggest clones take up about 12%. These data also featured in a second study, about T cells expressing NK-cell markers.

The sequencing input was PBMCs. Receptors were obtained from a woman aged 18-29 years in good health.

The V call is TRBV27, the J call TRBJ1-1, with TRBD1 matching over 7 bases. CDR3 size: 20 residues. The germline V gene encodes CDR1 MNHEY and CDR2 SMNVEV (reference sequence). V lost 3 bases and J lost 0; bases outside the gene matches: 19. Here the CDR3 DNA reads TGTGCCAGCAGTTTTCTTCCTATTATATACAGGGGCCTCATGAACACTGAAGCTTTCTTT. It is translated as CASSFLPIIYRGLMNTEAFF.

The V call is TRBV7-2, the J call TRBJ2-1, with TRBD2 matching 11 bases. Looked up from germline, CDR1 is SGHTA and CDR2 is FQGNSA. V lost 4 bases, J lost 9 bases, and 5 bases stayed unmatched. This CDR3 comprises 14 residues. The CDR3, as DNA: TGTGCCAGCAGCTCGGGACTAGCGGTGGGTGAGCAGTTCTTC. Translated: CASSSGLAVGEQFF.

This clonotype occurred a few times. The chain has TRBV12-3 or TRBV12-4 and TRBJ2-2; 9 bases match TRBD1. The V gene end was trimmed by 8 bases and the J gene end by 5 bases; junction bases not matched to a gene: 6. The CDR3 runs to 14 residues. This CDR3 reads CASRPGQGTGELFF. The DNA of the CDR3 is TGTGCCAGCCGGCCGGGACAGGGTACCGGGGAGCTGTTTTTT.

This clonotype came up a few times. This chain uses TRBV20-1 with TRBJ2-1; D uncertain. The V end lost 3 bases, the J end lost 6 bases, and 6 bases lay between the germline ends. The CDR3 is made up of 11 amino acids. Per germline, CDR1 DFQATT and CDR2 SNEGSKA (reference sequence). The CDR3 sequence is CSARASNEQFF. The CDR3 DNA reads as TGCAGTGCTAGGGCGAGCAATGAGCAGTTCTTC.

This clonotype was observed a handful of times. The chain joins TRBV7-2 to TRBJ2-2; 9 nucleotides align to TRBD1. The length of the CDR3 is 14 residues. Per germline, CDR1 SGHTA and CDR2 FQGNSA. The V and J ends lost 4 bases and 6 bases, in that order; junction bases with no gene match: 3. As DNA, the CDR3 is TGTGCCAGCAGCTCGGGACAGGGCGCCGGGGAGCTGTTTTTT. It is translated as CASSSGQGAGELFF.

This clonotype was seen just once. The chain is built from TRBV7-8 and TRBJ2-7, with D perhaps given as TRBD1 or TRBD2 (5 bases each). The CDR3 length is 14 residues. Trimming took off 5 bases at V and 6 bases at J, with 17 bases between the two ends. Looked up from germline, CDR1 is SGHVS and CDR2 is FQNEAQ. The CDR3, as DNA: TGTGCCAGCAGCCCCCGGGACCTCCTTGGCGAGCAGTACTTC. It is translated as CASSPRDLLGEQYF.

This clonotype occurred many times. The V and J genes are TRBV12-3 or TRBV12-4 and TRBJ1-1, with D unclear. V was pared by 6 bases and J by 1 base, with 6 bases between. There are 12 residues in the CDR3. In nucleotides, the CDR3 is TGTGCCAGCAGCTGGGGGAACACTGAAGCTTTCTTT. This gives the protein CASSWGNTEAFF.

This clonotype appeared a few times. This chain links TRBV29-1 with TRBJ2-7; TRBD2 is a possible D gene (6 bases). CDR1 and CDR2 (germline): SQVTM, ANQGSEA. V was cut by 7 bases and J by 2 bases, with 9 bases left in between. This CDR3 contains 11 residues. As DNA, the CDR3 is TGCAGCGCACGGACTACCTACGAGCAGTACTTC. The encoded protein is CSARTTYEQYF.

This clonotype was observed a handful of times. V and J are TRBV10-3 and TRBJ1-2, with TRBD1 matching over 9 bases. Trimming removed 6 bases from V and 8 bases from J; junction bases left unmatched: 4. CDR1 is ENHRY and CDR2 is SYGVKD in the germline V gene. The length of the CDR3 is 12 residues. CDR3 in amino acids: CAISGTGKGYTF. The CDR3 DNA sequence: TGTGCCATCAGCGGGACAGGGAAGGGCTACACCTTC.

The gene calls are TRBV12-3 or TRBV12-4 and TRBJ1-5; 7 nucleotides agree with TRBD1. The V segment lost 6 bases and the J segment 2 bases; nucleotides outside the gene matches: 10. The CDR3 length is 16 residues. CDR3 DNA sequence: TGTGCCAGCAGGTACTCCCGACAGGGAGGCAATCAGCCCCAGCATTTT. This codes for CASRYSRQGGNQPQHF.

This clonotype was counted between two and nine times. This chain joins TRBV12-3 or TRBV12-4 and TRBJ2-3, with 12 bases aligning to TRBD2. Trimming at V came to 0 bases and at J to 6 bases, leaving 7 bases not matched to a gene. The CDR3 spans 17 residues. For the CDR3, the DNA is TGTGCCAGCAGTTTAGCACGACTAGCGGGAGATGTTGATACGCAGTATTTT. Translated, it gives CASSLARLAGDVDTQYF.

The chain employs TRBV20-1 and TRBJ2-2; D might be TRBD1 or TRBD2, each matching 5 bases. This CDR3 spans 15 amino acids. CDR1 and CDR2 (germline): DFQATT, SNEGSKA (reference sequence). Between the trimmed V and J ends, which lost 2 bases and 4 bases, there was a span of 14 bases. Written as DNA, the CDR3 is TGCAGTGCTAGATCTGGGGGACGTAGCACCGGGGAGCTGTTTTTT. The encoded protein is CSARSGGRSTGELFF.

This clonotype came up a few times. The rearrangement links TRBV29-1 to TRBJ1-5, with D uncertain. Germline V gene lookup returns CDR1 SQVTM and CDR2 ANQGSEA. There are 14 residues in the CDR3. V was shortened by 7 bases and J by 4 bases, with 17 bases between the two germline ends. The CDR3 DNA is TGCAGCGCCGCTGTCACGGGCCCGAATCAGCCCCAGCATTTT. As protein: CSAAVTGPNQPQHF.

The rearrangement joins TRBV9 to TRBJ2-5; tentatively, D is TRBD2 (6 bases). This CDR3 has 15 amino acids. The germline V and J ends were trimmed by 0 bases and 4 bases, with 13 bases remaining between them. Germline V gene lookup returns CDR1 SGDLS and CDR2 YYNGEE. The CDR3 here is CASSVVGDWGETQYF. Here the CDR3 DNA reads TGTGCCAGCAGCGTAGTAGGGGACTGGGGAGAGACCCAGTACTTC.

The chain joins TRBV10-3 to TRBJ1-1, with TRBD1 as a possible D gene (5 bases). The CDR3 sequence is 14 residues long. The ends were cut back, 4 bases at V and 2 bases at J, with 11 bases in the middle. Germline CDR1 is ENHRY and CDR2 is SYGVKD. The CDR3, as DNA: TGTGCCATCAGTGCGGGGGGGTCTAACACTGAAGCTTTCTTT. It is translated as CAISAGGSNTEAFF.

In this sample, this clonotype turned up a few times. This chain links TRBV12-3 or TRBV12-4 with TRBJ2-7; 7 bases align to TRBD2. Trimming cost V 5 bases and J 4 bases; bases outside gene matches: 11. This CDR3 has 15 residues. The CDR3 region is CASSHPSGGGYEQYF. The CDR3 nucleotides read TGTGCCAGCAGTCATCCCTCAGGCGGGGGATACGAGCAGTACTTC.

This chain connects TRBV27 to TRBJ2-1, with D possibly being TRBD1 or TRBD2 (5 bases each). Trimming pared 8 bases from V and 7 bases from J, leaving 21 bases between. CDR1 and CDR2 (germline): MNHEY, SMNVEV (reference sequence). The CDR3 contains 15 residues. The CDR3 reads CASRWGCPVGNEQFF. DNA for the CDR3: TGTGCCAGCCGATGGGGGTGCCCTGTCGGGAATGAGCAGTTCTTC.

The V gene is TRBV5-1, the J gene TRBJ2-6; D gene uncertain. Germline lookup yields CDR1 SGHRS and CDR2 YFSETQ. Trimming pared 4 bases from V and 3 bases from J, leaving 17 bases between. The CDR3 sequence is 17 residues long. The CDR3 nucleotides read TGCGCCAGCAGCCAATCGGCAGTTCCAAATGGGGCCAACGTCCTGACTTTC. Translating it yields CASSQSAVPNGANVLTF.

This clonotype was counted only a few times. V usage is TRBV6-1 and J usage is TRBJ1-2; D is perhaps TRBD1 (5 bases). The CDR3 is 15 residues long. CDR1 and CDR2 from the germline V gene are MNHNS and SASEGT. Trimming left V 6 bases short and J 0 bases short, with 14 bases between. Written as DNA, the CDR3 is TGTGCCAGCAGGCGGGGACCGGTAACTAACTATGGCTACACCTTC. Its translation is CASRRGPVTNYGYTF.

The gene calls are TRBV19 and TRBJ2-2; D uncertain. In germline, CDR1 is LNHDA, CDR2 SQIVND (reference sequence). The CDR3 is 15 residues long. Trimming stripped 6 bases from V and 0 bases from J, with 11 bases between. The CDR3 protein is CASRYGRTNTGELFF. CDR3 sequence (DNA): TGTGCCAGTAGGTATGGACGCACGAACACCGGGGAGCTGTTTTTT.

This chain connects TRBV20-1 to TRBJ2-7; 11 bases are a match to TRBD1. This CDR3 is 14 amino acids long. Germline CDR1 reads DFQATT; CDR2 reads SNEGSKA (reference sequence). J lost 5 bases, V lost 4 bases, and 7 bases had no gene match. This CDR3 is CSAKQGQGVHEQYF. CDR3 coding DNA: TGCAGTGCTAAACAGGGACAGGGGGTCCACGAGCAGTACTTC.

This clonotype has more than one count but fewer than ten. The V gene is TRBV20-1, the J gene TRBJ2-3; D is undetermined. The CDR3 contains 13 residues. In germline, CDR1 is DFQATT, CDR2 SNEGSKA (reference sequence). Trimming stripped 8 bases from V and 2 bases from J, with 14 bases between. CDR3 nucleotides: TGCAGTACTGGCCCAGCCCTCACAGATACGCAGTATTTT. This sequence encodes CSTGPALTDTQYF.

The rearrangement joins TRBV19 to TRBJ2-7, with 7 bases matching TRBD1. CDR1 is LNHDA, CDR2 SQIVND, per germline (reference sequence). The CDR3 is 14 amino acids. J gave up 2 bases and V 8 bases, and 9 bases lay outside the gene matches. CDR3 sequence reads: CASRQGLYTYEQYF. The DNA of the CDR3 is TGTGCCAGTCGACAGGGATTGTACACCTACGAGCAGTACTTC.

This clonotype appeared a few times. The chain recombines TRBV20-1 with TRBJ2-7; no clear D gene. Germline V gives CDR1 DFQATT, CDR2 SNEGSKA (reference sequence). V was trimmed by 3 bases and J by 7 bases, leaving 13 bases between them. The CDR3 sequence is 12 residues long. CDR3 protein: CSARGAVGEQYF. For the CDR3, the DNA is TGCAGTGCTAGGGGCGCGGTTGGGGAGCAGTACTTC.

The CDR3 DNA reads as TGTGCCAGCAGTTCCGCCGGACGGATCGACGGGGAGACCCAGTACTTC. Amino acids: CASSSAGRIDGETQYF. V usage is TRBV27 and J usage is TRBJ2-5, with D hard to call. From germline, CDR1 is MNHEY and CDR2 SMNVEV (reference sequence). The ends were cut back, 4 bases at V and 5 bases at J, with 20 bases in the middle. This CDR3 contains 16 residues.

The V call is TRBV12-2, the J call TRBJ2-3. TRBV12-2 is recorded as a pseudogene. This CDR3 is built from 10 residues. The CDR3 reads CARLTDTQYF. The CDR3 DNA reads as TGTGCAAGACTCACAGATACGCAGTATTTT.

This chain uses TRBV5-1 with TRBJ1-5; D perhaps matches TRBD1 (6 bases). V lost 0 bases, J lost 6 bases, and 10 bases lay in between. Germline V lookup: CDR1 SGHRS, CDR2 YFSETQ. The CDR3 is 14 amino acids. Here the CDR3 reads CASSLVSGAQPQHF. The DNA of the CDR3 is TGCGCCAGCAGCTTGGTTTCAGGGGCTCAGCCCCAGCATTTT.

This chain links TRBV7-9 with TRBJ1-2; tentative D call: TRBD1 (5 bases). The ends were cut back, 2 bases at V and 6 bases at J, with 22 bases in the middle. Germline values: CDR1 SEHNR, CDR2 FQNEAQ (reference sequence). This CDR3 spans 17 amino acids. The CDR3 loop reads CASSLPFRTPEEDGYTF. For the CDR3, the DNA is TGTGCCAGCAGCTTACCGTTCCGGACACCTGAGGAAGATGGCTACACCTTC.

This clonotype was seen a handful of times. The chain has TRBV5-8 and TRBJ2-1; no clear D. The CDR3 spans 16 residues. Germline values: CDR1 SGHTS, CDR2 YDEGEE. V lost 4 bases and J lost 2, with 16 bases in between. The CDR3 coding sequence is TGTGCCAGCAGCCCCCGTTCACCTATAACCTACAATGAGCAGTTCTTC. It yields the protein CASSPRSPITYNEQFF.

The chain recombines TRBV29-1 with TRBJ1-2; D unclear. This CDR3 has 13 residues. The V gene lost 3 bases and the J gene lost 6 bases, with 14 bases spanning the gap. Germline V gene sequence: CDR1 SQVTM, CDR2 ANQGSEA. The CDR3 coding sequence is TGCAGCGTTGAGCTCCAGACTCTACATGGCTACACCTTC. The encoded protein is CSVELQTLHGYTF. The entire variable domain, with the rest obtained from reference TRBV29-1 and TRBJ1-2, is as follows: SAVISQKPSRDICQRGTSLTIQCQVDSQVTMMFWYRQQPGQSLTLIATANQGSEATYESGFVIDKFPISRPNLTFSTLTVSNMSPEDSSIYLCSVELQTLHGYTFGSGTRLTVV.